The 23 T cell receptor beta chains below all came from one sample that was sequenced in a study of blood T cell repertoires in COVID-19. Assay used: immunoSEQ multiplex PCR; TCRdb lists only in-frame clones, some missing. The data contain about 90,000 clones, less than 90% of them singletons. Source material: peripheral blood. The receptor source for this set is a man of 80 years or more with active or convalescent COVID-19.

The CDR3 bases are TGTGCCATCAGTGAGGGGTCAAGGGGTGGCTATGGCTACACCTTC. Its translation: CAISEGSRGGYGYTF. The chain couples TRBV10-3 to TRBJ1-2, with D possibly matching TRBD1 (5 bases). CDR3 length: 15 residues. V lost 2 bases and J lost 4, with 14 bases in between. Per germline, CDR1 ENHRY and CDR2 SYGVKD.

V gene TRBV19 combines with J gene TRBJ2-1, with 7 bases lining up with TRBD2. This CDR3 has 17 residues. Per the germline V gene, CDR1 is LNHDA and CDR2 is SQIVND (reference sequence). With V trimmed by 5 bases and J by 1 base, 11 bases remained unmatched. Here the CDR3 DNA reads TGTGCCAGTAGTCCCTTGACACTAGCGAGTTCCTACAATGAGCAGTTCTTC. Translating gives CASSPLTLASSYNEQFF.

The chain links TRBV5-1 to TRBJ2-3; the match to TRBD1 covers 8 bases. CDR3 length: 14 residues. With V trimmed by 3 bases and J by 6 bases, 6 bases remained unmatched. Per germline, CDR1 SGHRS and CDR2 YFSETQ. The CDR3 nucleotides are TGCGCCAGCAGCTCCAGGGGGCGCGAGGATACGCAGTATTTT. Translated, it gives CASSSRGREDTQYF.

The J gene is TRBJ1-6, the V gene TRBV10-3, with 8 bases that match TRBD1. CDR1 is ENHRY, CDR2 SYGVKD, per germline. The CDR3 consists of 14 residues. Trimming at V came to 5 bases and at J to 5 bases, leaving 2 bases not matched to a gene. This CDR3 is CAISKQGDNSPLHF. CDR3 sequence (DNA): TGTGCCATCAGTAAACAGGGGGATAATTCACCCCTCCACTTT.

The gene calls are TRBV4-2 and TRBJ1-2; D not certain. Germline V gene sequence: CDR1 LGHNA, CDR2 YNFKEQ. V shed 0 bases and J shed 3 bases, with 8 bases lying between them. The CDR3 has 14 residues. Here the CDR3 reads CASSQDESDYGYTF. CDR3 nucleotides: TGTGCCAGCAGCCAAGATGAGTCGGACTATGGCTACACCTTC.

The J gene is TRBJ2-7, the V gene TRBV7-6, with 9 bases matching TRBD2. From germline, CDR1 is SGHVS and CDR2 FNYEAQ. The CDR3 sequence is 15 residues long. V shed 3 bases, J shed 1 base, and the junction held 4 bases outside the gene matches. Here the CDR3 reads CASSLVAGESYEQYF. In DNA, the CDR3 is TGTGCCAGCAGCTTGGTAGCGGGAGAATCCTACGAGCAGTACTTC.

The V call is TRBV11-1, the J call TRBJ2-2; a possible D gene is TRBD1 (6 bases). The V end was cut by 0 bases, the J end by 4 bases, with 12 bases between. Germline CDR1 and CDR2: SGHAT and FQDESV (reference sequence). The CDR3 loop spans 16 amino acids. For the CDR3, the DNA is TGTGCCAGCAGCTTAGCGGGCAGGGGAGTCACCGGGGAGCTGTTTTTT. It codes for CASSLAGRGVTGELFF.

This chain joins TRBV7-8 and TRBJ2-3; weak D call: TRBD1 (5 bases). Trimming removed 5 bases from V and 5 bases from J, with 14 bases in between. CDR1 is SGHVS and CDR2 is FQNEAQ in the germline V gene. The CDR3 extends over 14 amino acids. CDR3 sequence (DNA): TGTGCCAGCAGCCCAGGGTGGGGTGAAGATACGCAGTATTTT. Translation: CASSPGWGEDTQYF.

CDR3 loop: CASSPTPRVNEQFF. CDR3 sequence (DNA): TGTGCCAGCAGCCCCACGCCGCGGGTCAATGAGCAGTTCTTC. The rearrangement uses TRBV11-1 and TRBJ2-1; D may be TRBD2 (5 bases). The V and J ends lost 5 bases and 6 bases respectively, with 14 bases between them. The CDR3 spans 14 residues. The V gene's germline CDR1 is SGHAT and CDR2 FQDESV (reference sequence).

The V and J genes are TRBV19 and TRBJ2-1; 7 bases are shared with TRBD2. J was trimmed by 6 bases and V by 8 bases; bases with no gene match: 10. The germline CDR1 and CDR2 sequences are LNHDA and SQIVND (reference sequence). The CDR3 is 14 amino acids. In DNA, the CDR3 is TGTGCCAGTTCGGGACTATTGACTCTCAATGAGCAGTTCTTC. Residues: CASSGLLTLNEQFF.

This clone occurred once. The chain recombines TRBV10-1 with TRBJ1-2, with D unclear. The CDR3 covers 15 residues. The germline V gene encodes CDR1 WNHNN and CDR2 SYGVQD (reference sequence). Trimming removed 3 bases at V and 5 bases at J, with 16 bases between. The CDR3 region has the DNA TGCGCCAGCAGTGATAGGACTGGTGAGGCATATGGCTACACCTTC. Protein: CASSDRTGEAYGYTF.

The chain carries TRBV2 and TRBJ1-1; TRBD1 aligns across 8 bases. The junction had 7 bases not matched to a gene; V was cut back by 6 bases and J by 4 bases. The CDR3 runs 14 residues. CDR1 SNHLY and CDR2 FYNNEI come from the germline V gene. The CDR3 DNA follows: TGTGCCAGCAGCGCTACAGGGGGTATCACTGAAGCTTTCTTT. Translated: CASSATGGITEAFF.

This clone was seen a few times. V usage is TRBV19 and J usage is TRBJ2-1; the match to TRBD1 covers 8 bases. CDR3 length equals 15 residues. Losses at the gene ends were 6 bases for V and 5 bases for J; bases not matched to a gene: 9. CDR1 is LNHDA and CDR2 is SQIVND in the germline V gene (reference sequence). CDR3 loop: CASRLGQGTNNEQFF. For the CDR3, the DNA is TGTGCCAGTAGGCTCGGACAGGGAACTAACAATGAGCAGTTCTTC.

This rearrangement joins TRBV7-9 to TRBJ2-7; D may be TRBD2 (6 bases). Germline loops: CDR1 SEHNR, CDR2 FQNEAQ (reference sequence). Trimming cost V 3 bases and J 0 bases, with 18 bases left between them. CDR3 length equals 17 residues. The CDR3, as DNA: TGTGCCAGCAGCTTCCCCCCTAGCGCTTCCAGCTCCTACGAGCAGTACTTC. It translates to CASSFPPSASSSYEQYF.

The chain is built from TRBV7-6 and TRBJ2-1; 13 bases fit TRBD2. CDR1 SGHVS and CDR2 FNYEAQ come from the germline V gene. This CDR3 is 15 amino acids long. The V segment lost 4 bases and the J segment 9 bases; nucleotides outside the gene matches: 6. The DNA for the CDR3 is TGTGCCAGCAGCTCGCGGACTAGCGGGAGCGTTGAGCAGTTCTTC. Its translation: CASSSRTSGSVEQFF.

CDR3 in DNA: TGTGCCAGCAGTCAGAGGAACTATGGCTACACCTTC. Protein product: CASSQRNYGYTF. This chain joins TRBV6-6 and TRBJ1-2; D call uncertain. V gave up 5 bases and J gave up 2 bases, with 6 bases separating them. Germline V gene sequence: CDR1 MNHNY, CDR2 SVGAGI (reference sequence). The CDR3 contains 12 residues.

The chain has TRBV4-1 and TRBJ2-2, with D unclear. Germline CDR1 MGHRA, CDR2 YSYEKL. V lost 4 bases and J 4 bases, leaving 10 bases between the germline ends. The CDR3 runs 14 residues. CDR3: CASSPLGSTGELFF. The CDR3 DNA is TGCGCCAGCAGCCCCCTCGGTTCCACCGGGGAGCTGTTTTTT.

The chain recombines TRBV5-1 with TRBJ2-1, with D possibly matching TRBD2 (5 bases). Germline CDR1 and CDR2: SGHRS and YFSETQ. The CDR3 is 14 residues long. The ends were cut back, 7 bases at V and 2 bases at J, with 13 bases in the middle. The CDR3 coding sequence is TGCGCCAGCTCAAGCGGAGACGCCTACAATGAGCAGTTCTTC. It translates to CASSSGDAYNEQFF.

CDR3 in amino acids: CSATTGVGYTF. DNA for the CDR3: TGCAGTGCAACCACAGGGGTCGGCTACACCTTC. This chain joins TRBV20-1 and TRBJ1-2; 7 positions match TRBD1. The germline gives CDR1 DFQATT, CDR2 SNEGSKA (reference sequence). The CDR3 has 11 residues. V lost 6 bases and J lost 8; bases outside the gene matches: 6.

The V and J genes are TRBV30 and TRBJ1-1, with 8 bases identical to TRBD1. Germline V gene sequence: CDR1 GTSNPN, CDR2 SVGIG (reference sequence). The CDR3 runs 13 residues. V dropped 4 bases and J dropped 5; count of bases not matched to a gene: 6. CDR3 sequence reads: CAWNQGAETEAFF. The CDR3 coding sequence is TGTGCCTGGAACCAGGGGGCAGAGACTGAAGCTTTCTTT.

This clone was seen ten or more times. The sample contains more than one DNA sequence encoding this CDR3. J is TRBJ2-7 and V is TRBV27; TRBD1 matches at 12 bases. The CDR3 has 15 amino acids. The J segment lost 4 bases and the V segment lost 6 bases, leaving 7 bases of the junction unmatched. Germline V gene sequence: CDR1 MNHEY, CDR2 SMNVEV (reference sequence). Written as DNA, the CDR3 is TGTGCCAGCAGCCTCGGGACAGGGGGCCCTTACGAGCAGTACTTC. Translation: CASSLGTGGPYEQYF.

The rearrangement joins TRBV28 to TRBJ1-4; D ambiguous. The germline gives CDR1 MDHEN, CDR2 SYDVKM. Trimming pared 5 bases from V and 3 bases from J, leaving 10 bases between. The CDR3 sequence is 14 residues long. The CDR3 loop is CASSTRSSNEKLFF. CDR3 sequence (DNA): TGTGCCAGCAGTACAAGGAGCTCTAATGAAAAACTGTTTTTT.

The rearrangement joins TRBV5-1 to TRBJ2-7; TRBD2 agrees at 9 bases. With 5 bases clipped from V and 2 bases from J, the junction kept 8 bases outside the gene matches. CDR3 length: 15 residues. The germline V gene encodes CDR1 SGHRS and CDR2 YFSETQ. CDR3 in amino acids: CASRALAGEAYEQYF. The DNA for the CDR3 is TGCGCCAGCAGGGCCTTAGCGGGAGAGGCCTACGAGCAGTACTTC.